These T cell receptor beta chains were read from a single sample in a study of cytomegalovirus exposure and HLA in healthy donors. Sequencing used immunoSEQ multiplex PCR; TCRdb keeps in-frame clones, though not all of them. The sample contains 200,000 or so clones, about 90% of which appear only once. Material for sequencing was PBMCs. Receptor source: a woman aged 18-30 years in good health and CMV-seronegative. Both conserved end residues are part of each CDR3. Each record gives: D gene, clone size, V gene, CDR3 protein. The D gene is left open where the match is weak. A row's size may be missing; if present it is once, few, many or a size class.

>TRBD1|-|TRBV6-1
CASSEEGTVNEKLFF
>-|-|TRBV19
CATSPEQPQHF
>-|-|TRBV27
CASSLLRIGGTPLPDTQYF
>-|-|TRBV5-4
CASSERGKRSVYEQYF
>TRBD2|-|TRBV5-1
CASSSPPSGREGTQYF
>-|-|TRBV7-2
CASSLPGVTSPLHF
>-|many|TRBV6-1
CASSARGQGYGYTF
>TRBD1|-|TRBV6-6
CASSFTGGASSYEQYF
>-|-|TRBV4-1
CASSQDRDRLYGYTF
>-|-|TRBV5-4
CASSLEAAGELFF
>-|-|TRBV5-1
CASSLDRAYNEQFF
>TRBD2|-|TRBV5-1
CASSLVATSGRLVGELFF
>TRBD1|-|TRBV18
CASSPKQGNEQFF
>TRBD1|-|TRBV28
CATRTGLSPNEQFF
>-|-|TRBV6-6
CASSYGWGDNEQFF
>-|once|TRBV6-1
CASSDVTSSGQFF
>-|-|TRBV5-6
CASSPGPRNTEAFF
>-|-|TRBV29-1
CSVEPRSEAFF
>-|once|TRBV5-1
CASSLGSQETQYF
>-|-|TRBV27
CASSPTRSGYYNEQFF
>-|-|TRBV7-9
CASSFLGSGEASTDTQYF
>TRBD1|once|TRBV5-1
CASSLRQGEGNTIYF
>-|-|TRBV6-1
CASSVNRDRTEAFF
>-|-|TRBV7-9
CASSLSTGTEAFF
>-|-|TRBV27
CASSLTGFGYGYTF
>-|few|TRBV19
CATSGIYMNTEAFF
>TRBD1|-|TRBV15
CATSPRGRDRVKGHEAFF
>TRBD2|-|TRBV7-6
CASSLRFQTGGRNEQFF
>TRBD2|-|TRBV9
CASSAPDRLAGVDYNEQFF
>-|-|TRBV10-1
CASSELPGTQYF
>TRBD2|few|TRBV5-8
CASSQRGTSREQYF